These T cell receptor beta chains were read from a single sample in a study of OX40 agonist ivuxolimab in advanced cancers. Here immunoSEQ multiplex PCR was the method, and the copy in TCRdb shows in-frame clones only, minus some. The data hold under 85,000 clones, with under 90% observed a single time. The material sequenced was CD4+ or CD8+ T cells sorted from blood, taken in a trial of the OX40 agonist ivuxolimab. Every receptor here comes from an adult with an advanced solid tumor such as melanoma, head and neck, liver or kidney cancer. CDR3s include the opening cysteine and the closing phenylalanine or tryptophan. Fields, in order: J gene, V gene, CDR3 length, clone size, D gene, CDR3 DNA, CDR3 protein. D genes are given only for firm matches. Only part of the rows carry a size: once, few, many, or a class if the clone is expanded.

>TRBJ1-2|TRBV21-1|18|once|-
TGTGCCAGCAGCAAACCGCTTCATGCACGTGGACAGGGGTATGGCTACACCTTC
CASSKPLHARGQGYGYTF
>TRBJ2-3|TRBV7-6|12|-|-
TGTGCCAGCAGCTTAACGGAGAATACGCAGTATTTT
CASSLTENTQYF
>TRBJ1-1|TRBV11-2|15|once|TRBD1
TGTGCCAGCAGCCGCGGGGGGACAGTCACGACTGAAGCTTTCTTT
CASSRGGTVTTEAFF
>TRBJ1-2|TRBV2|16|-|-
TGTGCCAGCAGGCAACTAAGAATCTCGGGGCTGGATGGCTACACCTTC
CASRQLRISGLDGYTF
>TRBJ1-2|TRBV7-2|17|-|-
TGTGCCAGCAGCTTTTTTAGTGGTGGGCAGGGGAGCTATGGCTACACCTTC
CASSFFSGGQGSYGYTF
>TRBJ1-1|TRBV9|15|-|-
TGTGCCAGCAGCGTAGTACCGGGGTATGTTCGTGAAGCTTTCTTT
CASSVVPGYVREAFF
>TRBJ2-1|TRBV9|13|-|-
TGTGCCAGCAGCGTGTACCCGGGCAATGAGCAGTTCTTC
CASSVYPGNEQFF
>TRBJ1-2|TRBV6-1|14|-|-
TGTGCCAGCAGTGAAGGATCCATCTTCTATGGCTACACCTTC
CASSEGSIFYGYTF
>TRBJ1-2|TRBV19|14|-|TRBD1
TGTGCCAGTAGTATAGCGACAGGGTTAAGGGGCTACACCTTC
CASSIATGLRGYTF
>TRBJ2-6|TRBV7-6|18|once|TRBD2
TGTGCCAGCAGCCTACTAGCGGGGGCTAGCTCTGGGGCCAACGTCCTGACTTTC
CASSLLAGASSGANVLTF
>TRBJ1-2|TRBV7-6|16|-|TRBD1
TGTGCCAGCAGCCCAGGGACAGGGACATTTAACTATGGCTACACCTTC
CASSPGTGTFNYGYTF
>TRBJ2-6|TRBV29-1|16|-|TRBD1
TGCAGCGTCATCCGGGACAGGGGAACCGGGGCCAACGTCCTGACTTTC
CSVIRDRGTGANVLTF
>TRBJ2-5|TRBV10-1|15|-|-
TGCGCCAGCAGTGAGTCGAGGGCGGTCCAAGAGACCCAGTACTTC
CASSESRAVQETQYF
>TRBJ2-2|TRBV7-7|17|-|TRBD2
TGTGCTAGCAGCGAGCGTAGCGGGGGGGCAGGATCCGGGGAGCTGTTTTTT
CASSERSGGAGSGELFF
>TRBJ1-4|TRBV4-3|16|-|-
TGCGCCAGCAGCCCCCAGGGGTATGCAACTAATGAAAAACTGTTTTTT
CASSPQGYATNEKLFF
>TRBJ2-7|TRBV9|19|-|TRBD2
TGTGCCAGCAGCGCCTTTGGTGTGAGGGCTAGCGGGGAAGCGGACGAGCAGTACTTC
CASSAFGVRASGEADEQYF
>TRBJ2-7|TRBV4-1|15|-|-
TGCGCCAGCAGCCAAGTGGGAGAGGGAAGCTACGAGCAGTACTTC
CASSQVGEGSYEQYF
>TRBJ2-5|TRBV5-1|12|-|-
TGCGCCAGCAGCTTGGACCAAGAGACCCAGTACTTC
CASSLDQETQYF
>TRBJ2-3|TRBV5-6|13|-|-
TGTGCCAGCAGCGCCGTGGGGGCGGATACGCAGTATTTT
CASSAVGADTQYF
>TRBJ2-7|TRBV5-1|15|-|-
TGCGCCAGCAGCTTCGAACCGACAGATTACTACGAGCAGTACTTC
CASSFEPTDYYEQYF
>TRBJ1-6|TRBV7-2|15|-|-
TGTGCCAGCAGCTTATCGGGGGGGTACAATTCACCCCTCCACTTT
CASSLSGGYNSPLHF
>TRBJ1-5|TRBV29-1|14|-|TRBD1
TGCAGCGTTCTGGACAGGGGATTCAATCAGCCCCAGCATTTT
CSVLDRGFNQPQHF
>TRBJ1-2|TRBV5-4|13|-|-
TGTGCCAGCACCACAACAACCGGAGCGGGCTACACCTTC
CASTTTTGAGYTF
>TRBJ1-1|TRBV5-1|13|-|TRBD1
TGCGCCAGCAGCGTCGGACAGGACACTGAAGCTTTCTTT
CASSVGQDTEAFF
>TRBJ2-5|TRBV4-1|12|-|-
TGCGCCAGCAGCCAAGAATTCGGGACCCAGTACTTC
CASSQEFGTQYF
>TRBJ2-3|TRBV19|13|-|-
TGTGCCAGTAGTTACGGGGGTACAGATACGCAGTATTTT
CASSYGGTDTQYF
>TRBJ2-7|TRBV6-6|14|-|TRBD1
TGTGCCAGCAGTTACTCGAGCCCGACAGGGGAGCAGTACTTC
CASSYSSPTGEQYF
>TRBJ1-5|TRBV7-8|15|-|-
TGTGCCAGCAGCCCGGACAGTGGGCGATCTCAGGCCCAGCATTTT
CASSPDSGRSQAQHF
>TRBJ2-1|TRBV6-4|15|-|-
TGTGCCAGCAGTGTAGAACAAGGCTCCTACAATGAGCAGTTCTTC
CASSVEQGSYNEQFF
>TRBJ1-5|TRBV21-1|15|once|-
TGTGCCAGCAGCAAAGCGGCCAGACGTCGCCAGCCCCAGCATTTT
CASSKAARRRQPQHF
>TRBJ2-1|TRBV11-2|13|-|-
TGTGCCAGCAGCTTGGTCAGGTTCGATGAGCAGTTCTTC
CASSLVRFDEQFF
>TRBJ2-3|TRBV10-3|17|-|TRBD2
TGTGCCATCAGTGCGATAGCGGGGGCCCTTAGCACAGATACGCAGTATTTT
CAISAIAGALSTDTQYF
>TRBJ2-3|TRBV28|15|-|TRBD2
TGTGCCAGCAGAGGTAGCGGGGGGACCACAGATACGCAGTATTTT
CASRGSGGTTDTQYF
>TRBJ2-5|TRBV11-3|14|-|TRBD2
TGTGCCAGCAGCACGGGACTAGCGGAAGAGACCCAGTACTTC
CASSTGLAEETQYF
>TRBJ1-5|TRBV18|15|once|-
TGTGCCAGCTCACCCCCGGGAGCGGCCAATCAGCCCCAGCATTTT
CASSPPGAANQPQHF
>TRBJ2-5|TRBV7-2|15|-|-
TGTGCCAGCAGCCCGAGCGGTAGACTAGGGGAGACCCAGTACTTC
CASSPSGRLGETQYF
>TRBJ1-1|TRBV6-6|12|once|-
TGTGCCAGCCGGACAGAGAACACTGAAGCTTTCTTT
CASRTENTEAFF
>TRBJ2-1|TRBV5-4|15|once|-
TGTGCCAGCAGTCGGGACTTTAGCTCCTACAATGAGCAGTTCTTC
CASSRDFSSYNEQFF
>TRBJ1-4|TRBV10-3|13|-|-
TGTGCCACCCGGCTGGGACTTAATGAAAAACTGTTTTTT
CATRLGLNEKLFF
>TRBJ2-7|TRBV7-9|15|-|TRBD1
TGTGCCAGCAGCTTAGAAGGGGGCTTCAGGAACGAGCAGTACTTC
CASSLEGGFRNEQYF
>TRBJ1-3|TRBV10-3|15|-|-
TGTGCCATCAGCGACAACTGGACAAGTGGAAACACCATATATTTT
CAISDNWTSGNTIYF
>TRBJ2-3|TRBV6-6|16|-|-
TGTGCCAGCAGTTACTCCGGGGGGCTTGGCACAGATACGCAGTATTTT
CASSYSGGLGTDTQYF
>TRBJ2-7|TRBV2|15|-|TRBD1
TGTGCCAGCAGTGATCCGGGACAGGGACTTCGCGAGCAGTACTTC
CASSDPGQGLREQYF
>TRBJ1-1|TRBV6-6|13|few|TRBD1
TGTGCCAGCAGACAGGGGGCTCGGACTGAAGCTTTCTTT
CASRQGARTEAFF
>TRBJ1-1|TRBV11-3|13|few|-
TGTGCCAGCAGCAAGCAAATGAACACTGAAGCTTTCTTT
CASSKQMNTEAFF
>TRBJ2-3|TRBV6-5|13|-|-
TGTGCCAGCAGACCGGGACTCGACACCGGGCAGTATTTT
CASRPGLDTGQYF
>TRBJ1-5|TRBV2|14|few|-
TGTGCCAGCAGTACCAACAGGGACGATCAGCCCCAGCATTTT
CASSTNRDDQPQHF
>TRBJ2-2|TRBV7-2|13|-|-
TGTGCCAGCAGCTCGTTAAACACCGGGGAGCTGTTTTTT
CASSSLNTGELFF